This is a list of T cell receptor beta chains from one sample in a study of T-cell reconstitution after alpha-beta-depleted transplantation in children. TCRdb fed the PCR reads into MiXCR, producing one record per CDR3 protein. Of about 27,000 distinct CDR3 sequences listed, around 6.3% are singletons. The sample in question was PBMCs, mostly from graft donor cells, obtained 180 days after TCRalphabeta/CD19-depleted stem cell transplant. These receptors originate from a male patient under 18 who had a stem cell transplant for acute myeloid leukemia, so the T cells may come from the graft donor. Both conserved end residues are part of each CDR3. The D gene is left open where the match is weak. The size field reads once, few, many, or a class for an expanded clone.

J,size,D,V,DNA,CDR3
TRBJ2-3,many,-,TRBV29-1,TGCAGCGTTGATTTCTCGGGCACAGATACGCAGTATTTT,CSVDFSGTDTQYF
TRBJ2-3,many,TRBD2,TRBV3-1,TGTGCCAGCAGCCGAAGCGGGAGTCGTGGGGCGGATACGCAGTATTTT,CASSRSGSRGADTQYF
TRBJ2-3,many,TRBD2,TRBV11-2,TGTGCCAGCAGCCTGGAACGCGGGAGGGGCACAGATACGCAGTATTTT,CASSLERGRGTDTQYF
TRBJ2-7,few,-,TRBV11-3,TGTGCCAGCAGCTTACCCCCTGATGGCGAGCAGTACTTC,CASSLPPDGEQYF
TRBJ1-2,many,-,TRBV20-1,TGCAGTGCTAGCACACCTAAAGGACGAGATTATGGCTACACCTTC,CSASTPKGRDYGYTF
TRBJ2-4,many,TRBD1,TRBV27,TGTGCCAGCAGCACTCCGGGACAGTCTAGGTTGGGCAAAAACATTCAGTACTTC,CASSTPGQSRLGKNIQYF
TRBJ2-3,many,-,TRBV24-1,TGTGCCACCAGTACCCGCACAGATACGCAGTATTTT,CATSTRTDTQYF
TRBJ2-3,many,TRBD2,TRBV2,TGTGCCAGCAGTGAAAGGACTAGCGGGGGGGGCGCGCAGTATTTT,CASSERTSGGGAQYF
TRBJ1-1,many,-,TRBV6-5,TGTGCCAGCAGTTACTCTTCCGGGCCTTACCCCACTGAAGCTTTCTTT,CASSYSSGPYPTEAFF
TRBJ1-4,many,-,TRBV28,TGTGCCAGCACCTCAACTTCTTGGAGGGTAGAAAAACTGTTTTTT,CASTSTSWRVEKLFF